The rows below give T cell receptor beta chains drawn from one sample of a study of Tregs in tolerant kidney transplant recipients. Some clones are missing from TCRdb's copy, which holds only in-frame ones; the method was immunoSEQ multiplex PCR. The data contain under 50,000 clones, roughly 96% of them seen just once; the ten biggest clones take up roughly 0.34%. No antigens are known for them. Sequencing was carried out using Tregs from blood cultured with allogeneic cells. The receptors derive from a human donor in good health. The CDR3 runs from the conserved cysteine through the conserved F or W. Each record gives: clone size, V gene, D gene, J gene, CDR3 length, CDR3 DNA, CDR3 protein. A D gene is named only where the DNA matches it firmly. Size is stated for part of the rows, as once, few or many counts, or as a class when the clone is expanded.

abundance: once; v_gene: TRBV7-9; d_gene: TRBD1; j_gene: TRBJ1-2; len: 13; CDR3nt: TGTGCCAGCACCAGACAGGGGGCCTTCGGCTACACCTTC; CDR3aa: CASTRQGAFGYTF
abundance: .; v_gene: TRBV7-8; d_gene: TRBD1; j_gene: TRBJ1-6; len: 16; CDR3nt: TGTGCCAGCAGCTTACCCCCGACAGGGCAAAATTCACCCCTCCACTTT; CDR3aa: CASSLPPTGQNSPLHF
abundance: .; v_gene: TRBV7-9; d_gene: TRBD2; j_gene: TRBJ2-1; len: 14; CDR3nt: TGTGCCAGCAGTGATACCGGGACTAGCAATGAGCAGTTCTTC; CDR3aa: CASSDTGTSNEQFF
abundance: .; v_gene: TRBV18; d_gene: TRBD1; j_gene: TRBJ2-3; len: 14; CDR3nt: TGTGCCAGCTCACTGGGACAGTCTGCCCCTACGCAGTATTTT; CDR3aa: CASSLGQSAPTQYF
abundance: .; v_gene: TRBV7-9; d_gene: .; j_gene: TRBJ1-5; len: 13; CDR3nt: TGTGCCAGCAGCTTAAAGGGTCATCAGCCCCAGCATTTT; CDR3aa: CASSLKGHQPQHF
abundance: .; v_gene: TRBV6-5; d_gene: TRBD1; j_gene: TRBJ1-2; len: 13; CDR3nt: TGTGCCAGCAGTCCCGACAGGGGCGGTGGCTACACCTTC; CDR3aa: CASSPDRGGGYTF
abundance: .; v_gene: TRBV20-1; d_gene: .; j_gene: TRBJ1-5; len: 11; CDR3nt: TGCAGTGTTAAGAGAGGTCAGCCCCAGCATTTT; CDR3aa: CSVKRGQPQHF
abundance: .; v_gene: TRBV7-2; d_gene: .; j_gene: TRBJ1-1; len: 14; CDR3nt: TGTGCCAGCAGCTTAACAGGAGTGAACACTGAAGCTTTCTTT; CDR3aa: CASSLTGVNTEAFF
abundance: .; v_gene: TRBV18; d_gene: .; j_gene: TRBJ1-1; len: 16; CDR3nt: TGTGCCAGCTCATCCTCGGAGATCCCGGGAGGAACTGAAGCTTTCTTT; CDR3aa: CASSSSEIPGGTEAFF
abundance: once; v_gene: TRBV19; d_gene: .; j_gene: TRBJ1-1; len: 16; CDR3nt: TGTGCCAGTAGTATCGCCCCTCGACGGACTAACACTGAAGCTTTCTTT; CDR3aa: CASSIAPRRTNTEAFF
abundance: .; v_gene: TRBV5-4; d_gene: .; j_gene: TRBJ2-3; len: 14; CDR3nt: TGTGCCAGCAGCCCAGGCCCAGGCCGCGGTACGCAGTATTTT; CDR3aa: CASSPGPGRGTQYF
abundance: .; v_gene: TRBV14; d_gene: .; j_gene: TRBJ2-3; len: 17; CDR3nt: TGTGCCAGCAGCCAGGGGGTACGCTTTACAAGCACAGATACGCAGTATTTT; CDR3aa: CASSQGVRFTSTDTQYF
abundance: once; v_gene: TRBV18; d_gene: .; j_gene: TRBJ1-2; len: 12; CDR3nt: TGTGCCAGCTCACCGGGACTCTATGGCTACACCTTC; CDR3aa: CASSPGLYGYTF
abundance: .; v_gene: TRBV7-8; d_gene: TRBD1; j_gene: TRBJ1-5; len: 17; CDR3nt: TGTGCCAGCAGTCAAAGGGGGCGGGACAGGATTTATCAGCCCCAGCATTTT; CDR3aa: CASSQRGRDRIYQPQHF
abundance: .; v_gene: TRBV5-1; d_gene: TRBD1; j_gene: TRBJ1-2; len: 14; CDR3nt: TGCGCCAGCAGCTCGGGGACAGGGCGGGGTGGCTACACCTTC; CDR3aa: CASSSGTGRGGYTF
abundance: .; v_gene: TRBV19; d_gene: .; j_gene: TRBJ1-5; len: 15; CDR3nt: TGTGCCAGTAGCCACGCCCGATACGGCAATCAGCCCCAGCATTTT; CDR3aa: CASSHARYGNQPQHF
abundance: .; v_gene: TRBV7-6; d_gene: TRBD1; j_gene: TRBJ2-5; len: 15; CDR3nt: TGTGCCAGCAGCCACCGGACAGGGGGCTGGGAGACCCAGTACTTC; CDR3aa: CASSHRTGGWETQYF
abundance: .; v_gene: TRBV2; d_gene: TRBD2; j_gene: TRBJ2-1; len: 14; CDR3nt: TGTGCCAACGTAGCGGGAGTGGGCTACAATGAGCAGTTCTTC; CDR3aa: CANVAGVGYNEQFF
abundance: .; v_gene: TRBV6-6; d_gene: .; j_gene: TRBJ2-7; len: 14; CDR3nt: TGTGCCAGCAGCGAGCGACCGGAAGGGGACGAGCAGTACTTC; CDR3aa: CASSERPEGDEQYF
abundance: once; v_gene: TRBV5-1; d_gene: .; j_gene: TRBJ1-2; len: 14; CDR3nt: TGCGCCAGCAGCTTGGAGGGCAGCAGCTATGGCTACACCTTC; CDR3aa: CASSLEGSSYGYTF
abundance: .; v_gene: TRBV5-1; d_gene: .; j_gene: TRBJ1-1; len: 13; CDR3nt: TGCGCCAGCAGCTTGACAAGGAGGAGGGGAACTTTCTTT; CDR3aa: CASSLTRRRGTFF
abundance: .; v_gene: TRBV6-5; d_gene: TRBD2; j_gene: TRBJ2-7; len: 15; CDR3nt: TGTGCCAGCAGCCCCTGGCGGGAGAGATTCGACGAGCAGTACTTC; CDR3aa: CASSPWRERFDEQYF
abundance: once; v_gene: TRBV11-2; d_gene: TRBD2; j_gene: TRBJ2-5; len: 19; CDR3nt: TGTGCCAGCAGCTTAGTATGGACTAGCGGGGGTGGAAGACAAGAGACCCAGTACTTC; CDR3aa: CASSLVWTSGGGRQETQYF
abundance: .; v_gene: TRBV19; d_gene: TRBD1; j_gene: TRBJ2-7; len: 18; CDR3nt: TGTGCCAGTAGTAGCCTGTTCCTTCGACAGGGGGGCTCCTACGAGCAGTACTTC; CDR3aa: CASSSLFLRQGGSYEQYF
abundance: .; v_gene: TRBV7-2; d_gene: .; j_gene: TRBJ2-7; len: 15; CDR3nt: TGTGCCAGCAGCTTAGTTGCCCAAGGGAGAAACGAGCAGTACTTC; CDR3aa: CASSLVAQGRNEQYF
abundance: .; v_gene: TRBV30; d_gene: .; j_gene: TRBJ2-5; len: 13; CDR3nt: TGTGCCTGGAGTGTAGGACTTCAAGAGACCCAGTACTTC; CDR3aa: CAWSVGLQETQYF
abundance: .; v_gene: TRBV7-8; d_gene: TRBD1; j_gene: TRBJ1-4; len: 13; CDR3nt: TGTGCCAGCACGGGACAGGCTAATGAAAAACTGTTTTTT; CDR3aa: CASTGQANEKLFF
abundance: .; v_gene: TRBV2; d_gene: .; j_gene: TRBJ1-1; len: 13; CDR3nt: TGTGCCAGCAGTACCTCAGGGAGGACTGAAGCTTTCTTT; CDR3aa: CASSTSGRTEAFF
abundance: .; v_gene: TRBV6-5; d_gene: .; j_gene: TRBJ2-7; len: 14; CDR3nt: TGTGCCAGCAGTTACTCACCTACCTCCTACGAGCAGTACTTC; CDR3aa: CASSYSPTSYEQYF